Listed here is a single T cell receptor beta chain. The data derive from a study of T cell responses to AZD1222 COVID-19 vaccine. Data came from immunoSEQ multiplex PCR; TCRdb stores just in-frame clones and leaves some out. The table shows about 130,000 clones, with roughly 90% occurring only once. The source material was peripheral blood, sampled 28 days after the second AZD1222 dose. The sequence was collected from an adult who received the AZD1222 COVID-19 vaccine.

The CDR3 loop is CASSLLGRNTEAFF. DNA for the CDR3: TGTGCCAGCAGCTTATTAGGGAGAAACACTGAAGCTTTCTTT. The chain employs TRBV7-3 and TRBJ1-1; D gene uncertain. The V and J ends lost 2 bases and 2 bases respectively, with 9 bases between them. The CDR3 is made up of 14 amino acids. The germline V gene has CDR1 SGHTA and CDR2 FQGTGA.